This TCR beta chain was recorded in a study of OX40 agonist ivuxolimab in advanced cancers. On the study more broadly: Prior anti-PD-1, anti-PD-L1 or anti-CTLA-4 therapy was allowed; roughly 40% had some.

Sequencing was performed with immunoSEQ multiplex PCR; in TCRdb, only in-frame clones are kept and a portion is missing. The sample yields 80,000 to 100,000 clones, roughly 93% seen once. The CDR3 has 14 amino acids. The ends were cut back, 3 bases at V and 4 bases at J, with 15 bases in the middle. CDR1 and CDR2 from the germline V gene are GTSNPN and SVGIG (reference sequence). The V gene is TRBV30, the J gene TRBJ1-2, with D possibly being TRBD1 (6 bases). The receptor comes from an adult with an advanced solid tumor such as melanoma, head and neck, liver or kidney cancer. The sample consisted of CD4+ or CD8+ T cells sorted from blood, taken in a trial of the OX40 agonist ivuxolimab. CDR3 bases: TGTGCCTGGAGAGTACCTTGGACAGCCTATGGCTACACCTTC. Residues: CAWRVPWTAYGYTF. The whole variable domain, remainder taken from reference TRBV30 and TRBJ1-2, is SQTIHQWPATLVQPVGSPLSLECTVEGTSNPNLYWYRQAAGRGLQLLFYSVGIGQISSEVPQNLSASRPQDRQFILSSKKLLLSDSGFYLCAWRVPWTAYGYTFGSGTRLTVV.